The entry below gives a single T cell receptor beta chain sequence along with its context. This specimen belongs to a study of blood T cell repertoires in COVID-19. Whole-study context: The United States, Italy and Spain supplied acute and convalescent COVID-19 samples. The analysed material was cDNA or gDNA that came from T cells, B-cell-depleted T cells, or PBMCs.

Study processing details: Amplification with reference gene primers provided the estimates of nucleated cell counts. The assay was immunoSEQ multiplex PCR, and TCRdb's table has in-frame clones only and misses some. For V, J and clone size, that table is used; D and trimming come from the DNA. This sample has a few hundred thousand clones, with 80% to 90% found just once. V trimming: 7 bases; J trimming: 6 bases; junction bases outside the gene matches: 9. CDR1 is SQVTM and CDR2 is ANQGSEA in the germline V gene. This CDR3 has 12 residues. This TCR derives from a woman between 40 and 55 years old who had recovered from COVID-19. This sequence joins TRBV29-1 and TRBJ2-7; 7 bases are shared with TRBD1. Source material: peripheral blood. For the CDR3, the DNA is TGCAGCGCTCAGGGGGATGGGGGCGAGCAGTACTTC. Amino acid sequence: CSAQGDGGEQYF.